This TCR beta chain was recovered during a study of cytomegalovirus exposure and HLA in healthy donors. Germline lookup yields CDR1 PRHDT and CDR2 FYEKMQ (reference sequence). Trimming left V 4 bases short and J 1 base short, with 12 bases between. The CDR3 covers 15 residues. The study ran its PCR with 60 Vbeta and 13 Jbeta primers. The data were produced by immunoSEQ multiplex PCR, yet TCRdb's version contains in-frame clones alone and is incomplete. The table has roughly 130,000 clones, around 80% seen once. This sequence was found in a human donor in good health. The specimen sequenced was PBMCs. The rearrangement uses TRBV13 and TRBJ2-3; D is perhaps TRBD2 (5 bases). CDR3 in amino acids: CASSYRAGGTDTQYF. CDR3 bases: TGTGCCAGCAGCTACCGCGCGGGTGGCACAGATACGCAGTATTTT.